These 29 T cell receptor beta chains were sequenced from one sample in a study of T cell repertoires in cytomegalovirus infection. TCRdb re-derived calls from the reads in MiXCR, one entry per CDR3 protein. The sample holds hundreds of thousands of distinct CDR3 sequences, about 24% seen once. The specimen sequenced was CD8+ T cells from PBMCs. The origin of the receptors is a human donor in good health (CMV status not recorded). Some clones in this sample may be carry-over from other donors' samples.

In its sample, this clonotype was seen a few times. The rearrangement links TRBV4-1 to TRBJ2-5; possibly TRBD1 for D (6 bases). Germline V CDR1 and CDR2: MGHRA, YSYEKL. Trimming removed 0 bases from V and 1 base from J, with 15 bases in between. This CDR3 region has 17 residues. The CDR3 DNA reads as TGCGCCAGCAGCCAAGACCCGACAGGAGCGATCCAAGAGACCCAGTACTTC. Its protein is CASSQDPTGAIQETQYF.

This clonotype was seen a handful of times. The chain has TRBV5-4 and TRBJ2-3, with TRBD1 matching 9 bases. This CDR3 spans 14 amino acids. Germline CDR1 reads SGHNT; CDR2 reads YYREEE (reference sequence). Trimming took 3 bases from V and 2 from J; bases not matched to a gene: 1. For the CDR3, the DNA is TGTGCCAGCAGCTGGGACAGGGTCACAGATACGCAGTATTTT. Residues: CASSWDRVTDTQYF.

The V gene is TRBV7-2, the J gene TRBJ2-4; 11 nucleotides line up with TRBD1. The CDR3 is 16 amino acids. J lost 8 bases, V lost 4 bases, and 10 bases had no gene match. CDR1 and CDR2 (germline): SGHTA, FQGNSA. DNA for the CDR3: TGTGCCAGCAGCTCCAGGACAGGGGGCGCTTATGACATTCAGTACTTC. Translation gives CASSSRTGGAYDIQYF.

This clonotype was observed many times. This chain links TRBV12-3 or TRBV12-4 with TRBJ2-3, with TRBD2 matching 7 bases. The V gene end was trimmed by 11 bases and the J gene end by 4 bases; junction bases not matched to a gene: 9. The CDR3 is 13 amino acids. CDR3 sequence reads: CASAAGSPDTQYF. The CDR3 DNA reads TGTGCCTCCGCAGCGGGGAGCCCAGATACGCAGTATTTT.

This clonotype was seen a handful of times. The chain employs TRBV7-9 and TRBJ2-6; perhaps TRBD1 as D (6 bases). V lost 4 bases and J lost 8, with 21 bases in between. CDR3 length equals 17 residues. Germline CDR1 and CDR2: SEHNR and FQNEAQ (reference sequence). The CDR3 nucleotides read TGTGCCAGCAGCTCCCCGGACAGACGACGAGAAACCAACGTCCTGACTTTC. Translation: CASSSPDRRRETNVLTF.

This clonotype was observed at least ten times. The chain combines TRBV7-8 with TRBJ2-1; TRBD2 matches at 7 bases. The CDR3 sequence is 15 residues long. Trimming took 0 bases from V and 10 from J; bases not matched to a gene: 9. Germline loops: CDR1 SGHVS, CDR2 FQNEAQ. The CDR3 DNA reads TGTGCCAGCAGCTTAGCTATGGGGGGGGTGCGGGAGCAGTTCTTC. Translated: CASSLAMGGVREQFF.

V and J are TRBV29-1 and TRBJ1-1, with 9 bases lining up with TRBD1. Trimming at V came to 4 bases and at J to 6 bases, leaving 15 bases not matched to a gene. Per germline, CDR1 SQVTM and CDR2 ANQGSEA. The CDR3 totals 16 residues. In DNA, the CDR3 is TGCAGCGTTGTTTACCGGGACAGGGAAGGGATGCCTGAAGCTTTCTTT. Translated, it gives CSVVYRDREGMPEAFF.

The J gene is TRBJ1-5, the V gene TRBV12-3 or TRBV12-4; 8 bases line up with TRBD1. The CDR3 has 14 residues. Losses at the gene ends were 5 bases for V and 3 bases for J; bases not matched to a gene: 3. CDR3 amino acids: CASSDRGNNQPQHF. CDR3 DNA: TGTGCCAGCAGTGACAGGGGTAACAATCAGCCCCAGCATTTT.

The chain carries TRBV6-5 and TRBJ2-2; 10 positions match TRBD1. Germline CDR1 MNHEY, CDR2 SVGAGI. The V gene end was trimmed by 5 bases and the J gene end by 5 bases; junction bases not matched to a gene: 11. This CDR3 comprises 17 residues. CDR3 coding DNA: TGTGCCAGCAGTCTTACAACTGGGACAGGGGAAACCGGGGAGCTGTTTTTT. This encodes CASSLTTGTGETGELFF.

This rearrangement joins TRBV19 to TRBJ1-1, with 7 bases matching TRBD1. V trimming: 4 bases; J trimming: 1 base; junction bases outside the gene matches: 0. The CDR3 has 13 residues. The germline CDR1 and CDR2 sequences are LNHDA and SQIVND (reference sequence). The DNA for the CDR3 is TGTGCCAGTAGTAAGGGGGCGAACACTGAAGCTTTCTTT. Translated: CASSKGANTEAFF.

This chain uses TRBV5-6 with TRBJ2-7; 8 positions agree with TRBD1. Germline V gene sequence: CDR1 SGHDT, CDR2 YYEEEE. Unmatched junction bases numbered 1, after V lost 2 bases and J lost 6 bases. This CDR3 comprises 12 residues. The CDR3 sequence: CASSFRGREQYF. The CDR3 DNA is TGTGCCAGCAGCTTCAGGGGGCGCGAGCAGTACTTC.

The table lists this clonotype with many counts. The V gene is TRBV27, the J gene TRBJ2-3; 8 nucleotides agree with TRBD1. There are 16 residues in the CDR3. Germline V lookup: CDR1 MNHEY, CDR2 SMNVEV (reference sequence). The J segment lost 1 base and the V segment lost 5 bases, leaving 8 bases of the junction unmatched. For the CDR3, the DNA is TGTGCCAGCAGTATGCGGGACAGGATGGGCACAGATACGCAGTATTTT. It translates to CASSMRDRMGTDTQYF.

This clonotype has a handful of counts. The J gene is TRBJ2-7, the V gene TRBV7-9, with no clear D. Germline-derived CDR1 and CDR2 are SEHNR and FQNEAQ (reference sequence). This CDR3 is built from 12 residues. The V end was cut by 5 bases, the J end by 4 bases, with 9 bases between. As DNA, the CDR3 is TGTGCCAGCAGCGCCGACCCGTACGAGCAGTACTTC. It translates to CASSADPYEQYF. Full variable domain (remainder filled in from reference TRBV7-9 and TRBJ2-7): DTGVSQNPRHKITKRGQNVTFRCDPISEHNRLYWYRQTLGQGPEFLTYFQNEAQLEKSRLLSDRFSAERPKGSFSTLEIQRTEQGDSAMYLCASSADPYEQYFGPGTRLTVT.

Ten or more counts support this clonotype. This sequence joins TRBV7-8 and TRBJ2-4; 7 bases agree with TRBD1. The CDR3 loop spans 12 amino acids. Losses at the gene ends were 3 bases for V and 10 bases for J; bases not matched to a gene: 3. Germline V gives CDR1 SGHVS, CDR2 FQNEAQ. The CDR3 is CASSLGQKIQYF. The CDR3 bases are TGTGCCAGCAGCTTGGGACAGAAAATTCAGTACTTC.

Ten or more counts support this clonotype. CDR3 region: CASSQLAGGYNEQFF. CDR3 in DNA: TGTGCCAGCTCACAACTAGCGGGGGGCTACAATGAGCAGTTCTTC. The chain is built from TRBV18 and TRBJ2-1, with 12 nucleotides matching TRBD2. Per the germline V gene, CDR1 is KGHSH and CDR2 is LQKENI. Losses at the gene ends were 4 bases for V and 3 bases for J; bases not matched to a gene: 1. The CDR3 length is 15 residues.

For this clonotype: Its ends do not fully match the called genes, so a read error is possible. V usage is TRBV7-6 and J usage is TRBJ2-5, with TRBD1 identical over 8 bases. Germline V gives CDR1 SGHVS, CDR2 FNYEAQ. CDR3 length: 14 residues. CDR3 in amino acids: CVSSPYRGEETQYF. The CDR3 DNA sequence: TGTGTCAGCAGCCCTTACAGGGGGGAAGAGACCCAGTACTTC.

The rearrangement uses TRBV29-1 and TRBJ2-2, with D possibly TRBD2 on 5 matching bases. V lost 7 bases, J lost 0 bases, and 9 bases lay in between. CDR1 SQVTM and CDR2 ANQGSEA come from the germline V gene. This CDR3 is built from 13 residues. The CDR3 coding sequence is TGCAGCGGGAAGAGGGCGAACACCGGGGAGCTGTTTTTT. This encodes CSGKRANTGELFF.

Remarks on this clonotype: Its ends do not fully match the called genes, so a read error is possible. The rearrangement links TRBV28 to TRBJ1-2, with 9 bases lining up with TRBD1. The germline CDR1 and CDR2 sequences are MDHEN and SYDVKM. The CDR3 has 12 residues. For the CDR3, the DNA is TGTGTCAGCCTACAGGGGGCAGAAGGCTACACCTTC. This translates into CVSLQGAEGYTF.

About this clonotype itself: Since a much larger clone is just one base distant, this may be a read error. The chain joins TRBV28 to TRBJ2-5; TRBD2 might be the D (6 bases). CDR1 and CDR2 from the germline V gene are MDHEN and SYDVKM. The CDR3 consists of 15 residues. CDR3 bases: TGTGCCAGCTGTTTTGCGGGGAGCATACAAGAGACCCAGTACTTC. Its translation is CASCFAGSIQETQYF.

CDR3: CSAPTGKGNQPQHF. The CDR3, as DNA: TGCAGTGCTCCGACAGGGAAGGGCAATCAGCCCCAGCATTTT. The chain has TRBV20-1 and TRBJ1-5, with 7 positions matching TRBD1. The CDR3 has 14 amino acids. CDR1 and CDR2 from the germline V gene are DFQATT and SNEGSKA (reference sequence). Losses at the gene ends were 5 bases for V and 2 bases for J; bases not matched to a gene: 6.

This clonotype has a handful of counts. The J gene is TRBJ1-3, the V gene TRBV15; TRBD1 might be the D (6 bases). Germline CDR1 and CDR2: LNHNV and YYDKDF (reference sequence). This CDR3 has 15 residues. V lost 3 bases, J lost 0 bases, and 9 bases lay in between. The CDR3 bases are TGTGCCACCAGCAGTGACAGGTACTCTGGAAACACCATATATTTT. Its translation: CATSSDRYSGNTIYF. The whole variable domain, filled in from reference TRBV15 and TRBJ1-3, reads DAMVIQNPRYQVTQFGKPVTLSCSQTLNHNVMYWYQQKSSQAPKLLFHYYDKDFNNEADTPDNFQSRRPNTSFCFLDIRSPGLGDTAMYLCATSSDRYSGNTIYFGEGSWLTVV.

The chain has TRBV20-1 and TRBJ1-2; no definite D call. Germline CDR1 DFQATT, CDR2 SNEGSKA (reference sequence). V lost 3 bases and J 8 bases, leaving 7 bases between the germline ends. The CDR3 spans 10 residues. The CDR3 spells CSASVGGYTF. The DNA for the CDR3 is TGCAGTGCTAGTGTTGGAGGCTACACCTTC.

This clonotype was counted at least ten times. This chain links TRBV7-8 with TRBJ2-1; perhaps TRBD1 as D (5 bases). The V and J ends lost 1 base and 7 bases respectively, with 8 bases between them. CDR3 length equals 13 residues. Germline V gene lookup returns CDR1 SGHVS and CDR2 FQNEAQ. The CDR3 here is CASSLGHRNEQFF. DNA of the CDR3: TGTGCCAGCAGCTTAGGACACAGGAATGAGCAGTTCTTC.

This rearrangement joins TRBV9 to TRBJ2-1, with D maybe TRBD2 (6 bases). The CDR3 covers 13 residues. The germline V gene has CDR1 SGDLS and CDR2 YYNGEE. Trimming removed 0 bases from V and 8 bases from J, with 9 bases in between. The CDR3 reads CASSVESGDEQFF. Here the CDR3 DNA reads TGTGCCAGCAGCGTAGAGTCGGGGGATGAGCAGTTCTTC.

Ten or more counts support this clonotype. The genes are TRBV7-6 and TRBJ2-3; possible D gene TRBD1, 6 bases. V lost 2 bases to trimming and J lost 0 bases, with 12 bases between them. Per the germline V gene, CDR1 is SGHVS and CDR2 is FNYEAQ. This CDR3 has 16 amino acids. DNA of the CDR3: TGTGCCAGCAGCTTATCAGGGGCATCTAGCACAGATACGCAGTATTTT. It translates to CASSLSGASSTDTQYF.

This clonotype was seen more than once but under ten times. The chain carries TRBV14 and TRBJ1-1; 10 bases align to TRBD1. This CDR3 comprises 16 residues. The germline gives CDR1 SGHDN, CDR2 FVKESK. V shed 3 bases and J 1 base; nucleotides not matched to a gene: 5. This chain's CDR3 is CASSHRDRGQNTEAFF. DNA of the CDR3: TGTGCCAGCAGCCACCGGGACAGGGGACAGAACACTGAAGCTTTCTTT.

This clonotype showed up just a few times. The V and J genes are TRBV4-2 and TRBJ2-7; 9 bases match TRBD2. In germline, CDR1 is LGHNA, CDR2 YNFKEQ. This CDR3 has 15 amino acids. With 0 bases clipped from V and 2 bases from J, the junction kept 2 bases outside the gene matches. The CDR3 region is CASSQEAGGTYEQYV. The CDR3, as DNA: TGTGCCAGCAGCCAAGAGGCGGGGGGGACCTACGAGCAGTACGTC.

The chain combines TRBV7-2 with TRBJ2-5, with 7 bases aligning to TRBD1. From germline, CDR1 is SGHTA and CDR2 FQGNSA. V lost 1 base, J lost 3 bases, and 8 bases stayed unmatched. The CDR3 extends over 16 amino acids. CDR3 coding DNA: TGTGCCAGCAGCTTAGGGGGACAGCCCCCTAAAGAGACCCAGTACTTC. Protein sequence: CASSLGGQPPKETQYF.

Concerning this clonotype itself: A much more abundant neighbour one base away suggests this may be a read error. J is TRBJ2-1 and V is TRBV7-2; the D gene is possibly TRBD1 (5 bases). This CDR3 region has 16 residues. Germline-derived CDR1 and CDR2 are SGHTA and FQGNSA. Trimming removed 2 bases at V and 6 bases at J, with 17 bases between. CDR3 in amino acids: CASSLLGQGACNEQFF. DNA for the CDR3: TGTGCCAGCAGCTTATTAGGGCAGGGTGCCTGCAATGAGCAGTTCTTC.